These 32 T cell receptor beta chains came from one sample sequenced in a study of shared clonotypes between healthy human individuals (TCRdb year 2020). The receptor library was made with the immunoSEQ multiplex PCR assay. Entries here come from immuneACCESS through TCRdb and include only in-frame sequences with V and J called. Some clones fail to appear in such tables; in the studies checked, an unresolved V gene covers under half of the shortfall, and the cause of the remainder is unknown. A total of approximately 1.5 million clones appear in this sample, around 98% of them only once. Jointly, the top ten make up roughly 0.42% of the sample. Source material: naive CD4+ T cells sorted from blood. Taken with the paper, the label for cell subset or site translates to: CD45RA+ positively selected. These receptors all stem from a man aged 30 to 45 in good health.

V is TRBV6-5 and J is TRBJ2-7; either TRBD1 or TRBD2 may supply D (5 bases each). The CDR3 spans 12 residues. The germline V and J ends were trimmed by 10 bases and 2 bases, with 12 bases remaining between them. Germline V lookup: CDR1 MNHEY, CDR2 SVGAGI. For the CDR3, the DNA is TGTGCCACCACGGGGCCCACCTACGAGCAGTACTTC. This encodes CATTGPTYEQYF.

The rearrangement joins TRBV27 to TRBJ2-1, with D tentatively TRBD1 (5 bases). The CDR3 loop spans 15 amino acids. V lost 6 bases, J lost 8 bases, and 20 bases lay in between. Germline CDR1 reads MNHEY; CDR2 reads SMNVEV (reference sequence). Here the CDR3 DNA reads TGTGCCAGCAGCCCTAGGCGACTCGAACAGGATGAGCAGTTCTTC. Amino acid sequence: CASSPRRLEQDEQFF.

The rearrangement joins TRBV7-8 to TRBJ1-5; D is perhaps TRBD1 (5 bases). The length of the CDR3 is 13 residues. Germline lookup yields CDR1 SGHVS and CDR2 FQNEAQ. Trimming took 7 bases from V and 1 from J, leaving 8 bases between them. The CDR3 DNA reads TGTGCCAGCATCGGGGGGAGCAATCAGCCCCAGCATTTT. It codes for CASIGGSNQPQHF.

This clone has only one observation. This chain joins TRBV5-1 and TRBJ2-7; 11 nucleotides agree with TRBD2. This CDR3 has 15 amino acids. The V gene's germline CDR1 is SGHRS and CDR2 YFSETQ. V shed 4 bases and J 3 bases; nucleotides not matched to a gene: 6. This CDR3 reads CASSTLAGVSYEQYF. The CDR3 DNA sequence: TGCGCCAGCAGCACACTAGCGGGAGTTAGCTACGAGCAGTACTTC.

Comments on this clone: Other DNA sequences in this specimen translate into the identical CDR3. V usage is TRBV11-2 and J usage is TRBJ2-3; 8 bases line up with TRBD1. Germline CDR1 SGHAT, CDR2 FQNNGV. The CDR3 loop spans 15 amino acids. The V gene end was trimmed by 1 base and the J gene end by 4 bases; junction bases not matched to a gene: 4. The DNA for the CDR3 is TGTGCCAGCAGCTTAGTCAGGGGGCGCGCAGATACGCAGTATTTT. It translates to CASSLVRGRADTQYF. Together with reference TRBV11-2 and TRBJ2-3, the CDR3 gives the full variable domain: EAGVAQSPRYKIIEKRQSVAFWCNPISGHATLYWYQQILGQGPKLLIQFQNNGVVDDSQLPKDRFSAERLKGVDSTLKIQPAKLEDSAVYLCASSLVRGRADTQYFGPGTRLTVL.

The chain couples TRBV19 to TRBJ1-5; D possibly corresponds to TRBD1 (6 bases). The CDR3 sequence is 14 residues long. Germline V CDR1 and CDR2: LNHDA, SQIVND (reference sequence). Between the trimmed V and J ends, which lost 7 bases and 5 bases, there was a span of 15 bases. The CDR3 region has the DNA TGTGCCAGTAATCTTTGGGGGGGCGATCAGCCCCAGCATTTT. Encoded protein: CASNLWGGDQPQHF.

V usage is TRBV18 and J usage is TRBJ1-2; D is perhaps TRBD1 (6 bases). CDR3 length: 14 amino acids. V lost 1 base, J lost 4 bases, and 10 bases lay in between. Germline CDR1 reads KGHSH; CDR2 reads LQKENI. The CDR3 coding sequence is TGTGCCAGCTCACCACGGACAGACTCCTATGGCTACACCTTC. Translated: CASSPRTDSYGYTF.

V usage is TRBV2 and J usage is TRBJ2-2; possible D gene TRBD2, 5 bases. This CDR3 region has 15 residues. Germline V gene sequence: CDR1 SNHLY, CDR2 FYNNEI. V shed 7 bases and J shed 4 bases, with 16 bases lying between them. This chain's CDR3 is CASKKRGAITGELFF. The DNA of the CDR3 is TGTGCCAGCAAAAAACGGGGTGCTATCACCGGGGAGCTGTTTTTT.

This rearrangement joins TRBV27 to TRBJ2-7, with D possibly called TRBD1 or TRBD2 (5 bases each). The length of the CDR3 is 14 residues. The germline V gene encodes CDR1 MNHEY and CDR2 SMNVEV (reference sequence). V dropped 6 bases and J dropped 7 bases, with 19 bases sitting between them. DNA for the CDR3: TGTGCCAGCAGGAATTGGGACGGACCGCAGGAGCAGTACTTC. Its protein product is CASRNWDGPQEQYF.

This chain joins TRBV18 and TRBJ1-4; D ambiguous. The CDR3 is 13 residues long. CDR1 and CDR2 (germline): KGHSH, LQKENI. Trimming left V 5 bases short and J 5 bases short, with 9 bases between. In nucleotides, the CDR3 is TGTGCCAGCTCATTAGACGAGAATGAAAAACTGTTTTTT. Its translation: CASSLDENEKLFF.

The rearrangement uses TRBV18 and TRBJ2-7, with D perhaps TRBD1 or TRBD2 (5 bases each). V was shortened by 5 bases and J by 2 bases, with 19 bases between the two germline ends. The CDR3 contains 16 residues. Germline CDR1 KGHSH, CDR2 LQKENI. The CDR3 reads CASSSVLGTIPYEQYF. CDR3 in DNA: TGTGCCAGCTCAAGCGTTCTCGGGACCATCCCCTACGAGCAGTACTTC.

The genes are TRBV7-4 and TRBJ2-4; 11 bases map to TRBD1. Germline lookup yields CDR1 SGHVT and CDR2 SQSDAQ. The CDR3 covers 14 residues. The ends lost 5 bases at V and 9 bases at J; junction bases unmatched: 6. The DNA for the CDR3 is TGTGCCAGCAGCCTTGGACAGGGGGCCAGCATTCAGTACTTC. Translated: CASSLGQGASIQYF.

This chain connects TRBV15 to TRBJ2-7; D not certain. The germline V gene has CDR1 LNHNV and CDR2 YYDKDF (reference sequence). With 0 bases removed from V and 2 bases from J, the gap between germline ends came to 11 bases. This CDR3 comprises 15 residues. The CDR3, as DNA: TGTGCCACCAGCAGAGATGGGCAGCCGACCTACGAGCAGTACTTC. This encodes CATSRDGQPTYEQYF.

This chain uses TRBV4-1 with TRBJ2-3; 9 bases are a match to TRBD1. This CDR3 has 15 amino acids. V gave up 4 bases and J gave up 3 bases; unmatched junction bases: 5. Germline V gene sequence: CDR1 MGHRA, CDR2 YSYEKL. This CDR3 reads CASSLRQGGTDTQYF. CDR3 sequence (DNA): TGCGCCAGCAGCCTCAGACAGGGGGGAACAGATACGCAGTATTTT.

The chain joins TRBV7-6 to TRBJ2-7; 11 nucleotides align to TRBD2. The V gene's germline CDR1 is SGHVS and CDR2 FNYEAQ. The CDR3 sequence is 17 residues long. V lost 2 bases to trimming and J lost 2 bases; unmatched junction nucleotides: 8. The CDR3 DNA follows: TGTGCCAGCAGCTTAACGCAGACTAGCGGGGTGACCTACGAGCAGTACTTC. This translates into CASSLTQTSGVTYEQYF.

For the CDR3, the DNA is TGTGCCAGCAGTGAAAGCGGACAGGGGGAGAATAGCAATCAGCCCCAGCATTTT. Its translation is CASSESGQGENSNQPQHF. The V and J genes are TRBV25-1 and TRBJ1-5; TRBD1 matches at 10 bases. The CDR3 has 18 amino acids. Trimming removed 2 bases from V and 0 bases from J; junction bases left unmatched: 7. CDR1 and CDR2 from the germline V gene are MGHDK and SYGVNS.

This chain connects TRBV7-2 to TRBJ1-2; D may be TRBD1 (6 bases). V was clipped by 5 bases and J by 3 bases, with 16 bases between them. Germline-derived CDR1 and CDR2 are SGHTA and FQGNSA. This CDR3 comprises 15 residues. The CDR3 DNA sequence: TGTGCCAGCAGCCCCCGAAAGGAGGGGGACTATGGCTACACCTTC. It is translated as CASSPRKEGDYGYTF.

The chain recombines TRBV25-1 with TRBJ2-7; 9 nucleotides line up with TRBD1. This CDR3 contains 14 residues. Germline V gene lookup returns CDR1 MGHDK and CDR2 SYGVNS. V was pared by 8 bases and J by 5 bases, with 10 bases of the junction left unmatched. The CDR3 protein is CASGLGTGLNEQYF. CDR3 nucleotides: TGTGCCAGCGGTCTGGGGACAGGGCTGAACGAGCAGTACTTC.

Points on this clone: In the same sample, other DNA sequences code for this CDR3. This rearrangement joins TRBV18 to TRBJ2-7; no clear D gene. The CDR3 has 14 residues. Trimming took 0 bases from V and 4 from J, leaving 10 bases between them. CDR1 is KGHSH, CDR2 LQKENI, per germline. CDR3 in amino acids: CASSPPTGAYEQYF. The CDR3 DNA sequence: TGTGCCAGCTCACCACCTACTGGTGCGTACGAGCAGTACTTC. Variable domain in full (rest from reference TRBV18 and TRBJ2-7): NAGVMQNPRHLVRRRGQEARLRCSPMKGHSHVYWYRQLPEEGLKFMVYLQKENIIDESGMPKERFSAEFPKEGPSILRIQQVVRGDSAAYFCASSPPTGAYEQYFGPGTRLTVT.

V gene TRBV27 combines with J gene TRBJ2-3; D gene uncertain. The CDR3 is made up of 13 amino acids. Germline values: CDR1 MNHEY, CDR2 SMNVEV (reference sequence). V lost 3 bases and J lost 3, with 7 bases in between. CDR3: CASSFPGTDTQYF. The CDR3 DNA is TGTGCCAGCAGTTTCCCGGGTACAGATACGCAGTATTTT.

The V and J genes are TRBV27 and TRBJ2-7, with TRBD1 identical over 7 bases. The V gene end was trimmed by 9 bases and the J gene end by 5 bases; junction bases not matched to a gene: 10. The CDR3 is 13 residues long. Germline V gives CDR1 MNHEY, CDR2 SMNVEV (reference sequence). The CDR3 region is CASTSFTGDEQYF. The CDR3 DNA sequence: TGTGCCAGTACCTCGTTCACAGGGGACGAGCAGTACTTC.

The rearrangement uses TRBV5-1 and TRBJ2-6; the D gene is possibly TRBD2 (6 bases). Trimming cost V 3 bases and J 4 bases, with 17 bases left between them. In germline, CDR1 is SGHRS, CDR2 YFSETQ. This CDR3 is built from 17 residues. As DNA, the CDR3 is TGCGCCAGCAGCTCCCTAGGCCGGGGGTACGGGGCCAACGTCCTGACTTTC. It codes for CASSSLGRGYGANVLTF.

This rearrangement joins TRBV28 to TRBJ2-2; D is unresolved. The length of the CDR3 is 13 residues. CDR1 is MDHEN, CDR2 SYDVKM, per germline. Trimming shortened V by 3 bases and J by 6 bases, and 8 bases separated the two germline ends. The CDR3 nucleotides are TGTGCCAGCAGTTTGGGCTTCTCCGGGGAGCTGTTTTTT. Protein: CASSLGFSGELFF.

Details on this clone: This sample also contains other DNA sequences that code for the same CDR3. The chain employs TRBV28 and TRBJ2-7, with TRBD2 as a possible D gene (6 bases). Germline loops: CDR1 MDHEN, CDR2 SYDVKM. CDR3 length equals 12 residues. With 2 bases removed from V and 7 bases from J, the gap between germline ends came to 9 bases. Here the CDR3 DNA reads TGTGCCAGCAGTTTACAACGGGGGGAGCAGTACTTC. As protein: CASSLQRGEQYF.

V gene TRBV2 combines with J gene TRBJ1-5, with D unresolved. V was clipped by 0 bases and J by 5 bases, with 20 bases between them. Germline V gives CDR1 SNHLY, CDR2 FYNNEI. The CDR3 runs 18 residues. The CDR3 spells CASSEAHPAAQNYQPQHF. Written as DNA, the CDR3 is TGTGCCAGCAGTGAAGCGCACCCGGCCGCCCAAAATTATCAGCCCCAGCATTTT.

The genes are TRBV7-2 and TRBJ2-5; TRBD1 matches at 10 bases. The germline CDR1 and CDR2 sequences are SGHTA and FQGNSA. This CDR3 is 16 amino acids long. J lost 4 bases, V lost 5 bases, and 10 bases had no gene match. This chain's CDR3 is CASSPLTGGYRETQYF. The CDR3 coding sequence is TGTGCCAGCAGCCCCCTGACAGGGGGCTACAGAGAGACCCAGTACTTC. The full variable domain, completed using reference TRBV7-2 and TRBJ2-5, is GAGVSQSPSNKVTEKGKDVELRCDPISGHTALYWYRQSLGQGLEFLIYFQGNSAPDKSGLPSDRFSAERTGGSVSTLTIQRTQQEDSAVYLCASSPLTGGYRETQYFGPGTRLLVL.

V gene TRBV9 combines with J gene TRBJ2-2; 10 nucleotides align to TRBD1. The junction had 11 bases not matched to a gene; V was cut back by 0 bases and J by 0 bases. The CDR3 is made up of 20 amino acids. Germline values: CDR1 SGDLS, CDR2 YYNGEE. The chain's CDR3 is CASSVVGDRGDLANTGELFF. The DNA of the CDR3 is TGTGCCAGCAGCGTAGTGGGGGACAGGGGCGATCTCGCGAACACCGGGGAGCTGTTTTTT.

The gene calls are TRBV28 and TRBJ1-1; D perhaps matches TRBD1 (6 bases). Deletions cut 5 bases from V and 8 bases from J, with 12 bases between. The CDR3 is 12 amino acids. The germline V gene has CDR1 MDHEN and CDR2 SYDVKM. The CDR3 DNA reads as TGTGCCAGCAGTCTCCTGACAGGCGAAGCTTTCTTT. Its translation: CASSLLTGEAFF.

The chain joins TRBV10-3 to TRBJ2-7, with 7 bases fitting TRBD1. The CDR3 is 16 amino acids. CDR1 is ENHRY and CDR2 is SYGVKD in the germline V gene. Losses at the gene ends were 4 bases for V and 1 base for J; bases not matched to a gene: 10. In DNA form, the CDR3 reads TGTGCCATCAGTGGAGCTGCAGGGGGTCCTTCCTACGAGCAGTACTTC. It encodes CAISGAAGGPSYEQYF.

The chain is built from TRBV6-5 and TRBJ2-7, with 12 positions matching TRBD2. The germline gives CDR1 MNHEY, CDR2 SVGAGI. After removal of 8 bases from V and 5 bases from J, the junction contained 4 bases not matched to a gene. This CDR3 is 13 amino acids long. CDR3 nucleotide sequence: TGTGCCAGCCGGAGACTAGCGGGAGACGAGCAGTACTTC. This encodes CASRRLAGDEQYF.

The gene calls are TRBV7-6 and TRBJ2-5; 8 positions agree with TRBD2. The DNA end is more similar to TRBJ2-7, so the J call may be wrong. The CDR3 is 14 residues long. Per the germline V gene, CDR1 is SGHVS and CDR2 is FNYEAQ. CDR3 in amino acids: CASSLASGDYEQYF. DNA for the CDR3: TGTGCCAGCAGCTTAGCTAGCGGGGACTACGAGCAGTACTTC.

Notes on this clone: A read error may account for a junction end that differs from germline. Other DNA sequences in this sample translate to the same CDR3. The V gene is TRBV29-1, the J gene TRBJ2-3, with D unclear. Germline V gives CDR1 SQVTM, CDR2 ANQGSEA. The CDR3 totals 12 residues. CDR3 residues: CSVEVGTDTQYF. In DNA form, the CDR3 reads TGCAGCGTAGAAGTTGGCACAGATACGCAGTATTTT.